This T cell receptor (beta chain) was retrieved from a study of cytomegalovirus exposure and HLA in healthy donors. The sample holds a few counts of this clone. With 60 Vbeta and 13 Jbeta primers, the PCR was carried out. Sequenced by immunoSEQ multiplex PCR; TCRdb stores in-frame clones only, minus some. The sample lists around 100,000 clones; around 61% were seen once. The CDR3 is 14 residues long. Trimming took off 5 bases at V and 1 base at J, with 12 bases between the two ends. Germline V gives CDR1 SGHVS, CDR2 FNYEAQ. Specimen: PBMCs. This chain links TRBV7-6 with TRBJ2-7; tentative D call: TRBD2 (6 bases). The TCR sequence derives from a woman in her twenties or thirties in good health and CMV-seronegative. The CDR3 region is CASSDFGGSYEQYF. The CDR3, as DNA: TGTGCCAGCAGCGACTTCGGGGGTTCCTACGAGCAGTACTTC.